The source of this T cell receptor beta chain is a study of T cells after yellow fever vaccination. Study results and caveats: Repertoires sorted by FACS could include abundant clonotypes that are contaminants from the bulk population. Clonotype sharing between CD4 and CD8 compartments was small.

This clonotype was detected a few times. Its specificity is not known. 5'RACE template switching produced TCR cDNA carrying a universal primer site and UMIs. TCRdb fed the 5' RACE reads into MiXCR, producing one record per CDR3 protein. The data contain 400,000 or so distinct CDR3 sequences, 11% of them seen just once; the ten biggest clones take up more than 15%. This TCR was recovered from a man between 18 and 29 years old who received the YFV17D yellow fever vaccine. The sequencing here drew on PBMCs, taken on the day of the first yellow fever vaccination.

The CDR3 here is CASVSSGGGDTDTQYF. The DNA of the CDR3 is TGTGCCAGCGTTTCCTCTGGCGGGGGCGACACAGATACGCAGTATTTT. V is TRBV7-9 and J is TRBJ2-3; perhaps TRBD2 as D (7 bases). Per germline, CDR1 SEHNR and CDR2 FQNEAQ (reference sequence). The CDR3 has 16 residues. V lost 8 bases to trimming and J lost 2 bases, with 20 bases between them.